The 32 T cell receptor beta chains in this list originate from one sample, sequenced in a study of Ad26.COV2.S vaccination and SARS-CoV-2 variants. Sequencing used immunoSEQ multiplex PCR; TCRdb keeps in-frame clones, though not all of them. The data contain around 370,000 clones, about 90% of them singletons. The sample was peripheral blood, taken after recovery from COVID-19. The receptor set was obtained from a human donor who had recovered from COVID-19.

The chain has TRBV5-1 and TRBJ2-2, with D possibly matching TRBD2 (5 bases). Germline lookup yields CDR1 SGHRS and CDR2 YFSETQ. The CDR3 totals 16 residues. The V end was cut by 0 bases, the J end by 2 bases, with 11 bases between. The CDR3 bases are TGCGCCAGCAGCTTGGCCTTCGGGATTAACACCGGGGAGCTGTTTTTT. Amino acids: CASSLAFGINTGELFF.

The V and J genes are TRBV5-1 and TRBJ1-2; 8 bases are a match to TRBD1. This CDR3 is built from 14 residues. The ends lost 4 bases at V and 8 bases at J; junction bases unmatched: 10. In germline, CDR1 is SGHRS, CDR2 YFSETQ. CDR3 sequence (DNA): TGCGCCAGCAGCCCTGGACAGGGTAGTTCGGGCTACACCTTC. This codes for CASSPGQGSSGYTF.

This clone has just one count. The chain joins TRBV7-9 to TRBJ2-7; D perhaps matches TRBD2 (6 bases). The CDR3 consists of 13 residues. Germline-derived CDR1 and CDR2 are SEHNR and FQNEAQ (reference sequence). Trimming pared 6 bases from V and 0 bases from J, leaving 9 bases between. The CDR3 region has the DNA TGTGCCAGCAGGGGGGGAGCCTCCTACGAGCAGTACTTC. The encoded protein is CASRGGASYEQYF. The full variable domain, completed using reference TRBV7-9 and TRBJ2-7, is DTGVSQNPRHKITKRGQNVTFRCDPISEHNRLYWYRQTLGQGPEFLTYFQNEAQLEKSRLLSDRFSAERPKGSFSTLEIQRTEQGDSAMYLCASRGGASYEQYFGPGTRLTVT.

This chain joins TRBV4-3 and TRBJ1-3; D remains ambiguous. This CDR3 is 16 amino acids long. V lost 0 bases and J 4 bases, leaving 13 bases between the germline ends. Germline V gene lookup returns CDR1 LGHNA and CDR2 YSLEER. CDR3 protein: CASSQERSEWGNTIYF. CDR3 DNA: TGCGCCAGCAGCCAAGAGAGGAGTGAGTGGGGAAACACCATATATTTT.

This clone has only one observation. The CDR3 spells CASSNTGELFF. CDR3 nucleotides: TGTGCCAGCAGCAACACCGGGGAGCTGTTTTTT. The chain recombines TRBV2 with TRBJ2-2; D call uncertain. The V end lost 6 bases, the J end lost 2 bases, and 1 base lay between the germline ends. This CDR3 spans 11 amino acids. Germline V lookup: CDR1 SNHLY, CDR2 FYNNEI. Combining the CDR3 with reference TRBV2 and TRBJ2-2 gives the whole variable domain EPEVTQTPSHQVTQMGQEVILRCVPISNHLYFYWYRQILGQKVEFLVSFYNNEISEKSEIFDDQFSVERPDGSNFTLKIRSTKLEDSAMYFCASSNTGELFFGEGSRLTVL.

This chain links TRBV29-1 with TRBJ1-5; D perhaps matches TRBD1 (6 bases). The CDR3 is made up of 15 amino acids. CDR1 is SQVTM and CDR2 is ANQGSEA in the germline V gene. The V gene lost 2 bases and the J gene lost 4 bases, with 15 bases spanning the gap. The CDR3: CSVEYGEGGNQPQHF. Written as DNA, the CDR3 is TGCAGCGTTGAATACGGGGAGGGGGGAAATCAGCCCCAGCATTTT.

This rearrangement joins TRBV6-5 to TRBJ2-3; weak D call: TRBD2 (7 bases). V lost 11 bases and J lost 5, with 23 bases in between. CDR3 size: 15 residues. Germline-derived CDR1 and CDR2 are MNHEY and SVGAGI. Written as DNA, the CDR3 is TGTGCCTCCTCGTACACGGGGGGCCTCGGAGATACGCAGTATTTT. Its translation is CASSYTGGLGDTQYF.

With respect to this clone: Lacking the conserved final phenylalanine or tryptophan, this CDR3 likely reflects a read error. The DNA is omitted, as the CDR3 cannot be located on it reliably, and the CDR3 follows TCRdb's listing. V usage is TRBV24-1 and J usage is TRBJ2-3; TRBD2 is the table's D call, not checked against the DNA. CDR1 is KGHDR, CDR2 SFDVKD, per germline. The CDR3 has 10 residues if both end residues are counted. The CDR3 protein is CATSHPLRET.

This clone is a singleton in its sample. The chain combines TRBV3-1 (or the pseudogene TRBV3-2) with TRBJ2-3, with D uncertain. The CDR3 runs 11 residues. Germline CDR1 is LGHDT and CDR2 is YNNKEL (reference sequence). Trimming took 0 bases from V and 9 from J, leaving 4 bases between them. The DNA of the CDR3 is TGTGCCAGCAGCCAAGAACAGACGCAGTATTTT. Translating it yields CASSQEQTQYF.

The chain links TRBV7-2 to TRBJ1-2, with 7 bases identical to TRBD1. The CDR3 has 14 amino acids. CDR1 and CDR2 from the germline V gene are SGHTA and FQGNSA. V was clipped by 5 bases and J by 0 bases; unmatched bases: 3. CDR3 coding DNA: TGTGCCAGCAGCCCAGGGGGATCTAACTATGGCTACACCTTC. Its protein is CASSPGGSNYGYTF.

CDR3 region: CASSSATGQGVYEQYF. The CDR3 DNA reads TGTGCCAGCAGCTCAGCAACGGGGCAGGGAGTATACGAGCAGTACTTC. J is TRBJ2-7 and V is TRBV5-6; perhaps D is TRBD1 or TRBD2 (5 bases each). Trimming took off 3 bases at V and 4 bases at J, with 20 bases between the two ends. The CDR3 has 16 amino acids. In germline, CDR1 is SGHDT, CDR2 YYEEEE.

The chain employs TRBV18 and TRBJ1-5, with 7 bases fitting TRBD1. The germline gives CDR1 KGHSH, CDR2 LQKENI. This CDR3 spans 16 amino acids. V gave up 3 bases and J gave up 6 bases; unmatched junction bases: 11. Here the CDR3 reads CASSPGNRGRIQPQHF. The DNA for the CDR3 is TGTGCCAGCTCACCTGGAAACAGGGGTCGGATTCAGCCCCAGCATTTT.

The chain has TRBV18 and TRBJ2-3; D gene uncertain. Trimming pared 5 bases from V and 5 bases from J, leaving 11 bases between. Per germline, CDR1 KGHSH and CDR2 LQKENI. CDR3 size: 13 residues. CDR3 sequence (DNA): TGTGCCAGCTCAGCTATAGAAAGAGATACGCAGTATTTT. Amino acids: CASSAIERDTQYF.

The chain recombines TRBV5-1 with TRBJ2-7; D perhaps matches TRBD2 (6 bases). This CDR3 has 12 residues. The V gene lost 4 bases and the J gene lost 6 bases, with 11 bases spanning the gap. Germline CDR1 and CDR2: SGHRS and YFSETQ. The CDR3 DNA is TGCGCCAGCAGCCCGGAGGGCAGCGAGCAGTACTTC. Translation: CASSPEGSEQYF.

The V call is TRBV18, the J call TRBJ1-3; the D gene is possibly TRBD1 (5 bases). Germline CDR1 reads KGHSH; CDR2 reads LQKENI. The CDR3 is 16 residues long. The germline V and J ends were trimmed by 2 bases and 3 bases, with 14 bases remaining between them. The CDR3 sequence: CASSPNGAPIGNTIYF. The CDR3 DNA sequence: TGTGCCAGCTCACCAAATGGGGCGCCCATTGGAAACACCATATATTTT. Supplemented by reference TRBV18 and TRBJ1-3, the full variable domain reads NAGVMQNPRHLVRRRGQEARLRCSPMKGHSHVYWYRQLPEEGLKFMVYLQKENIIDESGMPKERFSAEFPKEGPSILRIQQVVRGDSAAYFCASSPNGAPIGNTIYFGEGSWLTVV.

The V and J genes are TRBV19 and TRBJ1-6, with 8 bases identical to TRBD1. CDR3 length: 22 residues. Germline V CDR1 and CDR2: LNHDA, SQIVND (reference sequence). V shed 0 bases and J 10 bases; nucleotides not matched to a gene: 26. CDR3 protein: CASSIDPMDRTGSLFWRSPLHF. CDR3 sequence (DNA): TGTGCCAGTAGTATAGATCCGATGGACCGGACAGGGTCCCTTTTTTGGAGGTCACCCCTCCACTTT.

The chain links TRBV19 to TRBJ1-3; D is undetermined. Germline lookup yields CDR1 LNHDA and CDR2 SQIVND (reference sequence). V lost 4 bases and J lost 0, with 16 bases in between. CDR3 size: 17 residues. The CDR3 reads CASSTLFAQLSGNTIYF. As DNA, the CDR3 is TGTGCCAGTAGTACCTTATTTGCTCAGCTCTCTGGAAACACCATATATTTT.

This chain joins TRBV3-1 (or the pseudogene TRBV3-2) and TRBJ1-2, with D possibly being TRBD1 (5 bases). V lost 2 bases and J 2 bases, leaving 9 bases between the germline ends. This CDR3 is 14 amino acids long. The germline gives CDR1 LGHDT, CDR2 YNNKEL (reference sequence). The CDR3 nucleotides are TGTGCCAGCAGCCAAATGGGGCTCAACTATGGCTACACCTTC. As protein: CASSQMGLNYGYTF.

The V call is TRBV12-3 or TRBV12-4, the J call TRBJ2-3; possible D gene TRBD2, 6 bases. V shed 5 bases and J shed 2 bases, with 8 bases lying between them. CDR3 length equals 13 residues. The CDR3 bases are TGTGCCAGCAGTCGGGACTTCACAGATACGCAGTATTTT. Protein sequence: CASSRDFTDTQYF.

The chain is built from TRBV6-2 or TRBV6-3 and TRBJ2-3; D is uncertain. The CDR3 spans 13 residues. V lost 1 base and J lost 5, with 7 bases in between. Germline V CDR1 and CDR2: MNHEY, SVGEGT. The CDR3 region is CASSYFSQDTQYF. DNA for the CDR3: TGTGCCAGCAGTTACTTTAGTCAAGATACGCAGTATTTT.

The chain has TRBV18 and TRBJ1-2, with 7 nucleotides matching TRBD1. CDR3 length: 15 amino acids. V trimming: 1 base; J trimming: 7 bases; junction bases outside the gene matches: 9. CDR1 and CDR2 from the germline V gene are KGHSH and LQKENI. CDR3: CASSPQTGTEGGYTF. The CDR3 DNA reads as TGTGCCAGCTCACCACAAACCGGGACAGAGGGTGGCTACACCTTC.

The genes are TRBV28 and TRBJ2-1; D call uncertain. The CDR3 spans 11 residues. Germline loops: CDR1 MDHEN, CDR2 SYDVKM. V was clipped by 3 bases and J by 9 bases, with 6 bases between them. CDR3 nucleotides: TGTGCCAGCAGTTTTTTGAGTGAGCAGTTCTTC. Its translation is CASSFLSEQFF. Variable domain in full (rest from reference TRBV28 and TRBJ2-1): DVKVTQSSRYLVKRTGEKVFLECVQDMDHENMFWYRQDPGLGLRLIYFSYDVKMKEKGDIPEGYSVSREKKERFSLILESASTNQTSMYLCASSFLSEQFFGPGTRLTVL.

The chain employs TRBV5-6 and TRBJ1-2; 11 bases fit TRBD1. J lost 4 bases, V lost 0 bases, and 5 bases had no gene match. This CDR3 contains 16 residues. Germline V gene data show CDR1 as SGHDT and CDR2 as YYEEEE. The CDR3 bases are TGTGCCAGCAGCTTGGCGGACAGGGGGCTCCTCTATGGCTACACCTTC. Translated, it gives CASSLADRGLLYGYTF. The full variable domain, with the rest looked up from reference TRBV5-6 and TRBJ1-2, is DAGVTQSPTHLIKTRGQQVTLRCSPKSGHDTVSWYQQALGQGPQFIFQYYEEEERQRGNFPDRFSGHQFPNYSSELNVNALLLGDSALYLCASSLADRGLLYGYTFGSGTRLTVV.

V is TRBV5-1 and J is TRBJ2-3, with TRBD2 matching 9 bases. The CDR3 extends over 16 amino acids. Germline trimming cut 6 bases from V and 2 bases from J; bases unmatched to any gene: 10. Germline CDR1 SGHRS, CDR2 YFSETQ. This CDR3 is CASNPRLAVNTDTQYF. The CDR3, as DNA: TGCGCCAGCAACCCCCGACTAGCGGTAAACACAGATACGCAGTATTTT.

The chain combines TRBV12-3 or TRBV12-4 with TRBJ1-1; no clear D gene. V lost 5 bases and J lost 1, with 8 bases in between. The CDR3 runs to 13 residues. The CDR3 region is CASSPSGNTEAFF. The CDR3 region has the DNA TGTGCCAGCAGTCCATCGGGGAACACTGAAGCTTTCTTT.

The chain is built from TRBV3-1 (or the pseudogene TRBV3-2) and TRBJ2-5; the match to TRBD1 covers 10 bases. Looked up from germline, CDR1 is LGHDT and CDR2 is YNNKEL (reference sequence). This CDR3 region has 14 residues. The J segment lost 5 bases and the V segment lost 3 bases, leaving 3 bases of the junction unmatched. In nucleotides, the CDR3 is TGTGCCAGCAGCCAGGACAGGGGGAGGGAGACCCAGTACTTC. Its translation: CASSQDRGRETQYF.

The chain recombines TRBV19 with TRBJ1-1, with a tentative D call TRBD1 (5 bases). Per germline, CDR1 LNHDA and CDR2 SQIVND (reference sequence). The germline V and J ends were trimmed by 10 bases and 5 bases, with 17 bases remaining between them. The CDR3 has 13 amino acids. CDR3 residues: CATRGRSLTEAFF. Here the CDR3 DNA reads TGTGCCACTAGGGGACGCAGTTTGACTGAAGCTTTCTTT.

The rearrangement uses TRBV11-2 and TRBJ1-1; TRBD1 matches 8 bases. This CDR3 is built from 17 residues. Trimming at V came to 4 bases and at J to 5 bases, leaving 15 bases not matched to a gene. The germline CDR1 and CDR2 sequences are SGHAT and FQNNGV. In nucleotides, the CDR3 is TGTGCCAGCAGCTCAATCGGACAGGGCCGTACGGGGACTGAAGCTTTCTTT. Its translation is CASSSIGQGRTGTEAFF.

This chain uses TRBV7-9 with TRBJ2-3; D uncertain. This CDR3 has 14 amino acids. Germline CDR1 and CDR2: SEHNR and FQNEAQ (reference sequence). Trimming took 1 base from V and 1 from J, leaving 6 bases between them. The CDR3 loop is CASSLGARTDTQYF. The DNA for the CDR3 is TGTGCCAGCAGCTTAGGGGCGCGCACAGATACGCAGTATTTT.

The chain couples TRBV10-2 to TRBJ1-5, with D possibly matching TRBD1 (6 bases). Germline CDR1 WSHSY, CDR2 SAAADI. The germline V and J ends were trimmed by 5 bases and 4 bases, with 15 bases remaining between them. The CDR3 runs to 15 residues. The CDR3 DNA reads as TGCGCCAGCAGTAGGAGGGGGGGGACAAATCAGCCCCAGCATTTT. Its protein is CASSRRGGTNQPQHF.

The rearrangement links TRBV19 to TRBJ1-5; 10 nucleotides agree with TRBD1. Losses at the gene ends were 3 bases for V and 6 bases for J; bases not matched to a gene: 8. Germline V CDR1 and CDR2: LNHDA, SQIVND (reference sequence). This CDR3 has 16 residues. The CDR3: CASSIRPGQGGQPQHF. The CDR3 nucleotides read TGTGCCAGTAGTATCCGCCCTGGACAGGGGGGTCAGCCCCAGCATTTT. The whole variable domain, filled in from reference TRBV19 and TRBJ1-5, reads DGGITQSPKYLFRKEGQNVTLSCEQNLNHDAMYWYRQDPGQGLRLIYYSQIVNDFQKGDIAEGYSVSREKKESFPLTVTSAQKNPTAFYLCASSIRPGQGGQPQHFGDGTRLSIL.

The rearrangement links TRBV6-6 to TRBJ2-5; no firm D call. Germline CDR1 and CDR2: MNHNY and SVGAGI (reference sequence). The CDR3 extends over 14 amino acids. Trimming took off 3 bases at V and 5 bases at J, with 13 bases between the two ends. This chain's CDR3 is CASSYRAEKETQYF. Written as DNA, the CDR3 is TGTGCCAGCAGTTATAGGGCCGAAAAGGAGACCCAGTACTTC.